A single sample is the source of the 4 T cell receptor beta chains below, sequenced in a study of blood T cells in healthy people across ages (dated by TCRdb to about 2015). The receptor library was made with 5' RACE. Sequencing relied on an Illumina HiSeq 2500. A second PCR of about 7 to 12 cycles was run with a J-beta primer mix and a sample-barcoded 5' primer. TCRdb handled the public reads itself, with Q25 trimming in fastp and clone calling in MiXCR, and kept productive beta chains. Rows matching on CDR3 protein sequence are summarized as one entry with the most common DNA and genes. The sample yields 1.5 million to 2 million distinct CDR3 sequences; about 50% were counted once. The ten largest clonotypes hold less than 2.5% of the sample. The specimen sequenced was blood. The receptors stem from a woman aged 40 to 50 in good health.

Written as DNA, the CDR3 is TGTGCCAGCAGCCCTAAGAAGAGCCGGACTGGGATAGATACGCAGTATTTT. Translation: CASSPKKSRTGIDTQYF. The chain links TRBV7-2 to TRBJ2-3; weak D call: TRBD2 (5 bases). The CDR3 extends over 17 amino acids. Germline V gene lookup returns CDR1 SGHTA and CDR2 FQGNSA. Trimming took off 5 bases at V and 5 bases at J, with 23 bases between the two ends.

The chain has TRBV7-6 and TRBJ2-7; either TRBD1 or TRBD2 may fit D (6 bases each). The CDR3 consists of 15 residues. Germline V CDR1 and CDR2: SGHVS, FNYEAQ. Trimming pared 0 bases from V and 5 bases from J, leaving 14 bases between. The CDR3 nucleotides are TGTGCCAGCAGCTTAGCCGGGGGCGCAAGAGACGAGCAGTACTTC. This encodes CASSLAGGARDEQYF.

V usage is TRBV18 and J usage is TRBJ2-5; tentative D call: TRBD2 (5 bases). The V gene's germline CDR1 is KGHSH and CDR2 LQKENI. V was trimmed by 3 bases and J by 6 bases, leaving 17 bases between them. CDR3 length equals 15 residues. CDR3 sequence reads: CASSPPAGIQKTQYF. The CDR3, as DNA: TGTGCCAGCTCACCGCCTGCCGGGATTCAGAAGACCCAGTACTTC.

The rearrangement links TRBV20-1 to TRBJ2-4; the match to TRBD2 covers 9 bases. Trimming at V came to 6 bases and at J to 8 bases, leaving 5 bases not matched to a gene. The CDR3 extends over 12 amino acids. Germline values: CDR1 DFQATT, CDR2 SNEGSKA (reference sequence). The CDR3 reads CSATGTSYIQYF. Here the CDR3 DNA reads TGCAGTGCCACCGGGACTAGCTACATTCAGTACTTC.